This passage covers 23 T cell receptor beta chains from one sample sequenced in a study of TIL therapy for anti-PD-1-resistant metastatic lung cancer. The time point was: pre-treatment sample, taken before nivolumab and TIL therapy. Sequencing used immunoSEQ v3. Clones were sequenced by immunoSEQ multiplex PCR, and TCRdb holds only the in-frame ones, with some missing. The sample carries 50,000 or so clones, less than 80% recorded once. The source was blood, collected at baseline. These receptors came from a woman aged 30 to 85 with non-small cell lung cancer.

The sample holds one count of this clone. This chain joins TRBV11-3 and TRBJ1-5; TRBD1 aligns across 8 bases. The CDR3 runs 15 residues. Germline V gene sequence: CDR1 SGHNT, CDR2 YENEEA. V trimming: 4 bases; J trimming: 6 bases; junction bases outside the gene matches: 8. The CDR3 sequence is CASSSRTGWSQPQHF. For the CDR3, the DNA is TGTGCCAGCAGCTCAAGGACAGGGTGGAGTCAGCCCCAGCATTTT.

V gene TRBV10-1 combines with J gene TRBJ1-1; D is uncertain. V was clipped by 3 bases and J by 5 bases, with 7 bases between them. Per the germline V gene, CDR1 is WNHNN and CDR2 is SYGVQD (reference sequence). The CDR3 is made up of 12 amino acids. The CDR3 protein is CASSEWGTEAFF. The DNA for the CDR3 is TGCGCCAGCAGTGAATGGGGAACTGAAGCTTTCTTT.

This clone was counted only a few times. The CDR3, as DNA: TGCGCCAGCAACCCCAGGGGGGCAGGAGGCTACACCTTC. This sequence encodes CASNPRGAGGYTF. The chain carries TRBV10-2 and TRBJ1-2; 7 bases agree with TRBD1. Germline trimming cut 7 bases from V and 8 bases from J; bases unmatched to any gene: 10. Germline V gene data show CDR1 as WSHSY and CDR2 as SAAADI. The CDR3 has 13 amino acids.

The chain combines TRBV25-1 with TRBJ1-2; 11 bases map to TRBD1. The CDR3 is 15 amino acids. Trimming cost V 3 bases and J 5 bases; bases outside gene matches: 5. Germline assignment: CDR1 MGHDK and CDR2 SYGVNS. The chain's CDR3 is CASSEGQGVGYGYTF. CDR3 DNA sequence: TGTGCCAGCAGTGAGGGACAGGGGGTCGGGTATGGCTACACCTTC.

The gene calls are TRBV27 and TRBJ1-2, with a possible D match to TRBD1 (6 bases). Per germline, CDR1 MNHEY and CDR2 SMNVEV (reference sequence). Trimming left V 3 bases short and J 3 bases short, with 8 bases between. The CDR3 loop spans 13 amino acids. CDR3 nucleotides: TGTGCCAGCAGTTTCTACAGGGACTATGGCTACACCTTC. Amino acids: CASSFYRDYGYTF.

The chain recombines TRBV4-3 with TRBJ2-3; D is perhaps TRBD2 (5 bases). CDR3 length equals 15 residues. V was trimmed by 0 bases and J by 0 bases, leaving 7 bases between them. Germline CDR1 LGHNA, CDR2 YSLEER. The CDR3 loop is CASSQEERSTDTQYF. The CDR3 DNA reads TGCGCCAGCAGCCAAGAAGAGCGGAGCACAGATACGCAGTATTTT.

J is TRBJ2-5 and V is TRBV4-2, with 11 bases fitting TRBD2. Germline lookup yields CDR1 LGHNA and CDR2 YNFKEQ. CDR3 size: 16 residues. V lost 4 bases, J lost 0 bases, and 4 bases stayed unmatched. The DNA of the CDR3 is TGTGCCAGCAGCCGGACTAGCGGGCGCAACCAAGAGACCCAGTACTTC. This encodes CASSRTSGRNQETQYF.

The chain links TRBV10-3 to TRBJ2-1; TRBD2 aligns across 9 bases. Germline loops: CDR1 ENHRY, CDR2 SYGVKD. The V gene end was trimmed by 5 bases and the J gene end by 7 bases; junction bases not matched to a gene: 9. This CDR3 spans 15 amino acids. CDR3 loop: CAISLLAGVGNEQFF. The CDR3 region has the DNA TGTGCCATCAGTCTGTTAGCGGGGGTCGGGAATGAGCAGTTCTTC.

The chain couples TRBV9 to TRBJ2-7; 8 positions match TRBD1. Germline assignment: CDR1 SGDLS and CDR2 YYNGEE. There are 14 residues in the CDR3. V was pared by 7 bases and J by 3 bases, with 9 bases of the junction left unmatched. In DNA form, the CDR3 reads TGTGCCAGCGGCAGGGGGCGAACCAACTACGAGCAGTACTTC. Protein: CASGRGRTNYEQYF.

The J gene is TRBJ2-7, the V gene TRBV29-1; 12 bases fit TRBD2. Germline trimming cut 4 bases from V and 5 bases from J; bases unmatched to any gene: 6. Germline lookup yields CDR1 SQVTM and CDR2 ANQGSEA. This CDR3 contains 14 residues. The DNA of the CDR3 is TGCAGCGTTGGCCTAGCGGGAGGGGGCCACGAGCAGTACTTC. Its translation: CSVGLAGGGHEQYF.

The chain couples TRBV28 to TRBJ2-1; TRBD2 matches 10 bases. V was clipped by 2 bases and J by 4 bases; unmatched bases: 5. Germline assignment: CDR1 MDHEN and CDR2 SYDVKM. CDR3 length: 16 amino acids. For the CDR3, the DNA is TGTGCCAGCAGTTTACTAGCGGGAGTTGGGTACAATGAGCAGTTCTTC. It is translated as CASSLLAGVGYNEQFF.

The chain uses TRBV4-1 and TRBJ1-2; 12 positions match TRBD1. This CDR3 is 17 amino acids long. Germline V gene lookup returns CDR1 MGHRA and CDR2 YSYEKL. Germline trimming cut 1 base from V and 4 bases from J; bases unmatched to any gene: 7. CDR3 in DNA: TGCGCCAGCAGCCAAGTATGGGGGACAGGGGGCGGCTATGGCTACACCTTC. As protein: CASSQVWGTGGGYGYTF.

CDR3 sequence: CASSPDGLARTQYF. CDR3 coding DNA: TGTGCCAGCAGCCCAGATGGGCTAGCTCGGACCCAGTACTTC. V gene TRBV9 combines with J gene TRBJ2-5; possibly TRBD2 for D (5 bases). This CDR3 is 14 amino acids long. Trimming took off 4 bases at V and 7 bases at J, with 17 bases between the two ends. The germline V gene has CDR1 SGDLS and CDR2 YYNGEE. Full variable domain (outside the CDR3, taken from reference TRBV9 and TRBJ2-5): DSGVTQTPKHLITATGQRVTLRCSPRSGDLSVYWYQQSLDQGLQFLIQYYNGEERAKGNILERFSAQQFPDLHSELNLSSLELGDSALYFCASSPDGLARTQYFGPGTRLLVL.

A few counts support this clone. The CDR3 loop is CASTPEGQVSQPQHF. DNA for the CDR3: TGTGCCAGCACTCCGGAAGGGCAGGTTAGTCAGCCCCAGCATTTT. The chain links TRBV2 to TRBJ1-5, with D uncertain. Germline V gene lookup returns CDR1 SNHLY and CDR2 FYNNEI. V shed 7 bases and J shed 6 bases, with 19 bases lying between them. The CDR3 spans 15 residues. The entire variable domain, with the rest obtained from reference TRBV2 and TRBJ1-5, is as follows: EPEVTQTPSHQVTQMGQEVILRCVPISNHLYFYWYRQILGQKVEFLVSFYNNEISEKSEIFDDQFSVERPDGSNFTLKIRSTKLEDSAMYFCASTPEGQVSQPQHFGDGTRLSIL.

The chain joins TRBV6-5 to TRBJ2-7; 14 bases agree with TRBD2. The CDR3 sequence is 15 residues long. V dropped 5 bases and J dropped 3; count of bases not matched to a gene: 3. The germline CDR1 and CDR2 sequences are MNHEY and SVGAGI. The CDR3 DNA reads TGTGCCAGCAGTCGACTAGCGGGGGGGTTCTACGAGCAGTACTTC. It is translated as CASSRLAGGFYEQYF.

About this clone itself: Other DNA sequences within the sample encode an identical CDR3. The J gene is TRBJ1-1, the V gene TRBV29-1, with 8 bases that match TRBD1. CDR1 and CDR2 (germline): SQVTM, ANQGSEA. V shed 7 bases and J 5 bases; nucleotides not matched to a gene: 6. This CDR3 is built from 12 residues. CDR3 in amino acids: CSAGTGGTEAFF. CDR3 sequence (DNA): TGCAGCGCCGGGACAGGAGGGACTGAAGCTTTCTTT.

The sample holds a few counts of this clone. This chain links TRBV2 with TRBJ1-1; no clear D gene. This CDR3 contains 14 residues. Deletions cut 0 bases from V and 0 bases from J, with 5 bases between. Germline CDR1 SNHLY, CDR2 FYNNEI. The CDR3 sequence: CASSEAPLNTEAFF. Here the CDR3 DNA reads TGTGCCAGCAGTGAAGCGCCGTTGAACACTGAAGCTTTCTTT.

V and J are TRBV5-1 and TRBJ2-7; tentative D call: TRBD1 (6 bases). Germline V gives CDR1 SGHRS, CDR2 YFSETQ. This CDR3 comprises 14 residues. Trimming removed 9 bases from V and 6 bases from J, with 22 bases in between. In DNA, the CDR3 is TGCGCCACCCCCCGGTTTAGGACAGTCATCGAGCAGTACTTC. Its translation is CATPRFRTVIEQYF.

The chain links TRBV5-1 to TRBJ1-6; D not resolved. The CDR3 sequence is 14 residues long. Trimming stripped 2 bases from V and 5 bases from J, with 8 bases between. The V gene's germline CDR1 is SGHRS and CDR2 YFSETQ. The CDR3 sequence is CASSFERNNSPLHF. CDR3 sequence (DNA): TGCGCCAGCAGCTTCGAACGGAATAATTCACCCCTCCACTTT.

This clone occurred once. This chain joins TRBV5-1 and TRBJ1-2; the match to TRBD1 covers 7 bases. Germline loops: CDR1 SGHRS, CDR2 YFSETQ. J gave up 4 bases and V 1 base, and 4 bases lay outside the gene matches. This CDR3 has 14 residues. CDR3 sequence: CASSLRSGGYGYTF. The CDR3 bases are TGCGCCAGCAGCTTGAGATCAGGGGGCTATGGCTACACCTTC.

The rearrangement uses TRBV7-2 and TRBJ2-2; D not resolved. V shed 5 bases and J shed 4 bases, with 5 bases lying between them. Germline assignment: CDR1 SGHTA and CDR2 FQGNSA. The CDR3 totals 12 residues. The CDR3 here is CASSPPTGELFF. The CDR3 nucleotides read TGTGCCAGCAGCCCCCCCACCGGGGAGCTGTTTTTT.

The chain recombines TRBV5-6 with TRBJ2-5, with 7 bases fitting TRBD1. This CDR3 has 13 residues. Germline lookup yields CDR1 SGHDT and CDR2 YYEEEE. The V and J ends lost 2 bases and 3 bases, in that order; junction bases with no gene match: 1. This CDR3 reads CASSFTGEETQYF. CDR3 DNA: TGTGCCAGCAGCTTTACAGGGGAAGAGACCCAGTACTTC.

The J gene is TRBJ2-3, the V gene TRBV19; 11 bases are a match to TRBD2. This CDR3 comprises 17 residues. Germline V CDR1 and CDR2: LNHDA, SQIVND (reference sequence). J gave up 5 bases and V 4 bases, and 11 bases lay outside the gene matches. CDR3 protein: CASSNPTTSGGGDTQYF. In DNA form, the CDR3 reads TGTGCCAGTAGTAACCCCACTACTAGCGGGGGTGGAGATACGCAGTATTTT.